The sequence of this TCR beta chain was determined in a study of shared clonotypes between healthy human individuals. General study points: Naive subsets usually exceeded memory subsets in estimated richness. The diversity represented, both genetic and in exposure history, was limited by few donors.

Assay: immunoSEQ multiplex PCR; the TCRdb copy retains only in-frame clones and omits some. In the table there are a few million clones, approximately 93% of which are singletons. Each sample came from a Caucasian adult donor living in Nashville, Tennessee. Both subsets, CD45RA+ naive and CD45RA-negative memory, were split from the CD4+ cells. About this clone: Its antigen is as yet unknown.

Specimen: naive CD4+ T cells from PBMCs. The subset was: CD45RA+ positively selected. This TCR was recovered from a man aged 18 to 35 in good health. Some clones in this sample may be carry-over from other donors' samples.

The CDR3 region has the DNA TGTGCCTGGAGTGTACCACCAAACTATGGCTACACCTTC. Its translation: CAWSVPPNYGYTF. The chain recombines TRBV30 with TRBJ1-2; D is unclear. Germline CDR1 is GTSNPN and CDR2 is SVGIG (reference sequence). V lost 0 bases to trimming and J lost 2 bases, with 7 bases between them. The CDR3 extends over 13 amino acids.